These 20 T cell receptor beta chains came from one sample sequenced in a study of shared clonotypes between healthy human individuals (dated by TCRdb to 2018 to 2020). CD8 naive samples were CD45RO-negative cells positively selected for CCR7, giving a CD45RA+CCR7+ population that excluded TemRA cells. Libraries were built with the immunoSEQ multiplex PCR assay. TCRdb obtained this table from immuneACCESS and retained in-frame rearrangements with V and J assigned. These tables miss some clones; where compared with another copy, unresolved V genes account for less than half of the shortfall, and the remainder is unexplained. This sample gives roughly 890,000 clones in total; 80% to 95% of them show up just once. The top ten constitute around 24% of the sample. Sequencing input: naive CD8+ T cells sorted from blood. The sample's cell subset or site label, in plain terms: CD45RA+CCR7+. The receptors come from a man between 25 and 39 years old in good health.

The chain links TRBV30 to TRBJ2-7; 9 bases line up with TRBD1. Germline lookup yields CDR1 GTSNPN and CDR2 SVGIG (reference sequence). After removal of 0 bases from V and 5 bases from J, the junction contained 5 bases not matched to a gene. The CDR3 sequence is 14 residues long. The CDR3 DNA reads TGTGCCTGGAGTGTACAGGACAGGGGCCACGAGCAGTACTTC. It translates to CAWSVQDRGHEQYF.

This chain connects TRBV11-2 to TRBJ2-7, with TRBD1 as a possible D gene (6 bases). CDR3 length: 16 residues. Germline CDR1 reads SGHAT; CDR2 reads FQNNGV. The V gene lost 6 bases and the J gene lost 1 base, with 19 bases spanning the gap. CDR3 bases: TGTGCCAGCAGTTTCCATGACAGGACGGCATCCTACGAGCAGTACTTC. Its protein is CASSFHDRTASYEQYF.

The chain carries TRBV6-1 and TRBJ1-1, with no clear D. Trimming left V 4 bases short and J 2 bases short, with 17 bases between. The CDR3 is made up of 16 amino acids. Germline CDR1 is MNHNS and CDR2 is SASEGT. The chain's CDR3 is CASSVSDPMANTEAFF. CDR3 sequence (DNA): TGTGCCAGCAGTGTGTCAGACCCGATGGCCAACACTGAAGCTTTCTTT.

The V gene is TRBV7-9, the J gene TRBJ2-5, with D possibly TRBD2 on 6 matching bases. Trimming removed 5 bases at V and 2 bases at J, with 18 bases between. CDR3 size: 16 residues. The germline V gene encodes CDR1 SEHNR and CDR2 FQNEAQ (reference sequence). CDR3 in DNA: TGTGCCAGCAGCGTCAGACTAGGGAGAGGGCAAGAGACCCAGTACTTC. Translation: CASSVRLGRGQETQYF.

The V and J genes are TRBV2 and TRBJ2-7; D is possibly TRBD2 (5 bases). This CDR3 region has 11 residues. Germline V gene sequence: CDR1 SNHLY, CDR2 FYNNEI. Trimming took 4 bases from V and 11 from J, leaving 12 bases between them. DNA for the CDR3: TGTGCCAGCAGTGTAGGTCTAGCAGAGTACTTC. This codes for CASSVGLAEYF.

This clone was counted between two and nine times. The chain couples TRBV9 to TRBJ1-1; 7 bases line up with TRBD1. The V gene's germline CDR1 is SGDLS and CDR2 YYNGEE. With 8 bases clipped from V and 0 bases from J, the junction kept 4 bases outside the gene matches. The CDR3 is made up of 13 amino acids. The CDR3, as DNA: TGTGCCAGTAACAGGGGTTTGAACACTGAAGCTTTCTTT. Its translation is CASNRGLNTEAFF.

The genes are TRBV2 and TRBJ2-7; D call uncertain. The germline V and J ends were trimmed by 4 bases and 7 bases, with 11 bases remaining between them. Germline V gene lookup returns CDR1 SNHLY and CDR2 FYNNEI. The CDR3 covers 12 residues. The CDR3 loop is CASSVSNGEQYF. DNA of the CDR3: TGTGCCAGCAGTGTGAGTAACGGGGAGCAGTACTTC.

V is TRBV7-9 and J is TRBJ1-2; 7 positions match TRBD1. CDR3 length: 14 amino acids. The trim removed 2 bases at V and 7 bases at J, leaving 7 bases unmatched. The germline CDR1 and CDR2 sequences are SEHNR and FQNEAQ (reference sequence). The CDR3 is CASSLPTGWSGYTF. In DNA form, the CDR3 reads TGTGCCAGCAGCTTACCGACAGGGTGGAGTGGCTACACCTTC.

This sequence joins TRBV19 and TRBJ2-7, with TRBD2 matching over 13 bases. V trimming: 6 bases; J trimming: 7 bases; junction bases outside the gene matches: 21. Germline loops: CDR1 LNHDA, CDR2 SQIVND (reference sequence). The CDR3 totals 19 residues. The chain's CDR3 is CASRKLSGTSGIDEGEQYF. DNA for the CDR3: TGTGCCAGTAGGAAACTCTCCGGGACTAGCGGGATTGACGAGGGGGAGCAGTACTTC. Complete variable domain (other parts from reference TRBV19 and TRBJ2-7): DGGITQSPKYLFRKEGQNVTLSCEQNLNHDAMYWYRQDPGQGLRLIYYSQIVNDFQKGDIAEGYSVSREKKESFPLTVTSAQKNPTAFYLCASRKLSGTSGIDEGEQYFGPGTRLTVT.

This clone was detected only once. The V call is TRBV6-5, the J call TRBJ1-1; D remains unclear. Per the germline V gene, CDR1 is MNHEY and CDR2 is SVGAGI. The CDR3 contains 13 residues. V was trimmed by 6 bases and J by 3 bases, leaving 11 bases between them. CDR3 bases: TGTGCCAGCAGCCCCGGGCTTCACACTGAAGCTTTCTTT. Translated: CASSPGLHTEAFF.

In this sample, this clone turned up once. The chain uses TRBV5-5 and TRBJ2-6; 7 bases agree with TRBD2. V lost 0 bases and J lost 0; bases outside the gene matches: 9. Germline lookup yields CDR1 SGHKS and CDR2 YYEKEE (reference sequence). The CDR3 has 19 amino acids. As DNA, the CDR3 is TGTGCCAGCAGCTTGGCTAGGGAGGGACGGTTCTCTGGGGCCAACGTCCTGACTTTC. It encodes CASSLAREGRFSGANVLTF.

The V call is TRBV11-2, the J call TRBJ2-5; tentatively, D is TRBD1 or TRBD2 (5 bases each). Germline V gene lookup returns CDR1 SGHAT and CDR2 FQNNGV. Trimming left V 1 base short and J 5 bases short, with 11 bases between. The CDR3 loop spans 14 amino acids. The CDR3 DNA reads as TGTGCCAGCAGCTTAGTCCCATGGGGGGAGACCCAGTACTTC. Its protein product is CASSLVPWGETQYF. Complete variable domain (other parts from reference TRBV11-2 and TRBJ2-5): EAGVAQSPRYKIIEKRQSVAFWCNPISGHATLYWYQQILGQGPKLLIQFQNNGVVDDSQLPKDRFSAERLKGVDSTLKIQPAKLEDSAVYLCASSLVPWGETQYFGPGTRLLVL.

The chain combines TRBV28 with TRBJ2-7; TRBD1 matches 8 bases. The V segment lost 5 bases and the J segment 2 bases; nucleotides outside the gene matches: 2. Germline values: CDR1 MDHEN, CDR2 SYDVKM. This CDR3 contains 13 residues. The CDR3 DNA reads TGTGCCAGCAGTCTGACAGGGGCCTACGAGCAGTACTTC. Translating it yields CASSLTGAYEQYF.

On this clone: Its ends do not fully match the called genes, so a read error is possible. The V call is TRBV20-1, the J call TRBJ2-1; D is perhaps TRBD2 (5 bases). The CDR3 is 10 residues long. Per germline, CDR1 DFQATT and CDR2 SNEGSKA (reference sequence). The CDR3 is CSATSREQFF. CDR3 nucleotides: TGCAGCGCTACTAGTCGTGAGCAGTTCTTC.

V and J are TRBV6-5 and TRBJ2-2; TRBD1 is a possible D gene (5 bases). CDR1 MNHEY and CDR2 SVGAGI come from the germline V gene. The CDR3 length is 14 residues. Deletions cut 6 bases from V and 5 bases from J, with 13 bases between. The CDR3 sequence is CASSHNSGTGELFF. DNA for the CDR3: TGTGCCAGCAGCCACAATTCAGGGACCGGGGAGCTGTTTTTT.

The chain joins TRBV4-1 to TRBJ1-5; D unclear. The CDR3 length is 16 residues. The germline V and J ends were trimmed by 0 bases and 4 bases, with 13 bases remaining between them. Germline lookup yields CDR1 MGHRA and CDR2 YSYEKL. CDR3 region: CASSQDAERSNQPQHF. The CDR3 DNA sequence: TGCGCCAGCAGCCAAGACGCAGAGCGTAGTAATCAGCCCCAGCATTTT.

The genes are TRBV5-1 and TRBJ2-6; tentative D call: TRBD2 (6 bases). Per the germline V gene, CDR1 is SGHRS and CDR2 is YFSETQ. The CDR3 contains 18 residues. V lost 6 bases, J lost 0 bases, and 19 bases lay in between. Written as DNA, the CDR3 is TGCGCCAGCAAACTGACGCGGGGTTCAAACTCTGGGGCCAACGTCCTGACTTTC. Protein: CASKLTRGSNSGANVLTF.

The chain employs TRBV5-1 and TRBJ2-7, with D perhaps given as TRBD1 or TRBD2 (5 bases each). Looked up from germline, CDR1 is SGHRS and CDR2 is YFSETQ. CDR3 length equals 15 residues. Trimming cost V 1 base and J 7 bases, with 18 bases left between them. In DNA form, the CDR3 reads TGCGCCAGCAGCTTGACGAGTGGGGACCTTTGGGAGCAGTACTTC. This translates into CASSLTSGDLWEQYF.

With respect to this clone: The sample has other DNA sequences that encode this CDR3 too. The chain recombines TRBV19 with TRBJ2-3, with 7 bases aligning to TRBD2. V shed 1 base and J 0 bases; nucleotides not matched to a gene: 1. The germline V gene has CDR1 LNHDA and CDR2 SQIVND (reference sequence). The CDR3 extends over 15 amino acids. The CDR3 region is CASSIGAGSTDTQYF. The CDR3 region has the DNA TGTGCCAGTAGTATAGGAGCGGGAAGCACAGATACGCAGTATTTT.

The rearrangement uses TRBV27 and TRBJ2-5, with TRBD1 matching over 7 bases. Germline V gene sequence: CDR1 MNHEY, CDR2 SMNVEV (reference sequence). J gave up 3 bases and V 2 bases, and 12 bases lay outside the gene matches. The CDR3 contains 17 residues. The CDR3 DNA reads TGTGCCAGCAGTTTAGTCCGGGACAGAGACAAAAAAGAGACCCAGTACTTC. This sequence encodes CASSLVRDRDKKETQYF.